This T cell receptor (beta chain) was obtained from a study of cytomegalovirus exposure and HLA in healthy donors (TCRdb year 2017). Looking at the study overall: An earlier analysis of 587 of the donors reported approximately 280 Gb of sequence data and some 110 million unique TCR beta sequences obtained from around 170 million T cells. On average, 235,054 unique TCR beta nucleotide sequences were sequenced per donor among 300 to 500 genotyped donors of the cohort, with 15% to 20% of those sequences being non-productive. Donor age, sex, ethnicity and CMV serostatus were compiled together with the repertoire data. The study combined high-throughput TCR immunosequencing, statistical association of individual TCRs with disease status, and machine learning to predict cytomegalovirus infection status. The later analysis used no new phenotypic data to find candidate immune exposures, relying instead on TCR beta sequences and their occurrence across donors. In a later analysis, previously published TCR beta repertoires from 666 donors were re-analyzed and high-resolution HLA genotyping was added so that TCR occurrence patterns could be studied. The study profiled the T cell repertoires of hundreds of subjects by immunosequencing and related them to cytomegalovirus serostatus. All discovery cohort repertoires had been generated using a single sequencing platform. A later genetic analysis took genome-wide SNP genotypes for 398 of the 666 donors and used that subset as a discovery cohort. A separate validation cohort of some 130 different subjects was used in addition to the approximately 610-subject first cohort. HLA typing included class I and class II loci at four-digit resolution. The study was designed to test whether signatures of past pathogen exposure could be identified by cataloging public T cell receptors. Around 320 gigabases of sequencing data and tens of millions of unique TCR sequences were included in an early release covering roughly 600 HLA-typed donors. The number of donors typed differed by locus, with about 629-640 for A, B, C, DRB1 and DQB1, roughly 520 for DQA1, 600 to 610 for DPA1, and over 400 for DPB1. In an earlier analysis of 587 of the donors, high-throughput TCR beta sequencing was used to judge whether each TCR beta V gene segment behaved as functional or pseudogenic. Roughly 5 DR-DQ haplotypes were handled as single units for association and clustering because linkage in the cohort was strong. Of the approximately 400 genotyped donors, less than 85% were placed in the genetic ancestry cluster associated with self-reported Caucasian donors. Points the paper makes about the study in general: A later analysis reported that several top co-occurrence clusters appeared linked to parvovirus B19, influenza, CMV and Epstein-Barr virus. In the study, about 150 TCR beta chains were listed as associated with cytomegalovirus. An association between a missense DCLRE1C variant and V-gene and J-gene trimming of TCR beta chains was found in a later genetic analysis and replicated in an independent cohort. The 87-base-pair reads could not distinguish some IMGT-functional V segments, including TRBV6-2 and TRBV6-3, so those segments were excluded. A later analysis found that HLA-associated TCR beta chains were more clonally expanded and had lower generation probabilities than equally common non-associated chains. The cohort was sequenced for TCR beta chains only, and without alpha or paired-chain data the features that could be detected were limited. Most TCR sequences were observed very rarely across donors, whereas some public TCRs were present in many individuals. HLA typing was unavailable for some donors at each locus, so association tests used only the typed subset. The classifier was reported to diagnose cytomegalovirus status with high specificity and sensitivity in both the original cohort and the validation cohort. A few of the identified cytomegalovirus-associated TCR beta chains were confirmed in vitro to be specific for cytomegalovirus antigens. A later analysis found that most CMV-associated TCR beta chains appeared HLA-restricted, with HLA associations seemingly driven largely by CMV exposure. In an earlier analysis of about 600 of the donors, most TCR beta V segments appeared in productive rearrangements about 87% or about 30% of the time, broadly matching IMGT annotations. A later genetic analysis reported fewer N-insertions in productive TCRs among donors in an Asian-associated ancestry cluster than the roughly 690-donor mean. For the cohort, immune exposure information was limited to CMV serostatus. It was suggested by the authors that the approach could potentially be generalized to other disease states and immunological phenotypes. In a later analysis, some 18,000 TCR beta sequences were associated with specific HLA alleles at a false discovery rate of 0.05. The presence/absence analyses assumed that sequencing depth was roughly uniform across donors, and that assumption may not be true. A further reported finding was that TCR beta sequences accurately predicted the HLA-A and HLA-B alleles for most subjects in the first cohort. Assigning TCR associations to individual alleles was difficult when HLA alleles, especially DR and DQ, strongly co-occurred. A group of highly shared sequence variants was considered likely to be a technical artifact of the sequencing pipeline. Because counts were too low, fewer than 20 rarely observed V segments, including chromosome 9 orphons, were excluded from the earlier analysis of fewer than 650 of the donors. Linkage disequilibrium might explain the correlated functional status among segregating V segments, but an unknown experimental factor could not be excluded. In a later analysis, TCR association rates were found to vary across HLA loci, with the most associated TCRs seen for DRB1 alleles and the fewest for HLA-C alleles.

Preparation of the library involved the immunoSEQ multiplex PCR assay. The multiplex PCR relied on a mix of 60 forward primers for TCR Vbeta segments and 13 reverse primers for TCR Jbeta segments. Amplification of the CDR3 region of rearranged TCR beta genes was performed with a multiplex PCR assay on genomic DNA. The amplified TCR beta libraries were sequenced on the Illumina HiSeq System as 87-base-pair reads. Regarding the original processing steps: A later analysis counted tens of millions of unique TCR beta chains across the 550 to 800 repertoires, and roughly 10 million of these chains were shared by at least two donors. A nearest-neighbor algorithm error-corrected the raw reads and collapsed the reads into unique sequences, merging closely related sequences to remove PCR and sequencing errors. CDR3 sequences were aligned to IMGT reference sequences to assign V, D and J gene segments. For a sequence to be retained, a match of at least six nucleotides was required to both a V gene segment and a J gene segment. Rearrangements were called productive when the CDR3 lacked stop codons and stayed in frame with V and J; all others were non-productive. CDR3 was defined according to IMGT convention as the region running from the second conserved V-encoded cysteine to the conserved J-encoded phenylalanine. The earlier analysis of more than 450 of the donors excluded sequences that lacked an unambiguous match to a single V gene segment. An earlier analysis of under 750 of the donors called V segments functional above 56.7% productive rearrangements and segregating when the between-donor standard deviation exceeded 5%. A statistical classification framework was developed to diagnose cytomegalovirus status using the catalog of TCR beta chain sequences. In a later analysis, TCR nucleotide sequences were compared against IMGT/GENE-DB human TR gene sequences so that V and J genes could be assigned. Using the TCRdist pipeline, a later analysis assigned CDR3 sequences along with most-parsimonious VDJ recombination scenarios. A later analysis defined each TCR beta chain by its CDR3 amino acid sequence plus V-gene family, and excluded reads lacking a unique V-gene family. A later analysis removed 450 to 600 highly shared, low-generation-probability nucleotide sequences to deal with suspected cross-contamination and a sequencing artifact. A later analysis calculated a clonal expansion index for each public chain from normalized within-repertoire ranks of inferred template counts. Generation probabilities in a later analysis came from a VDJ recombination model fitted to out-of-frame rearrangements, and those results were checked against IGoR. In a later analysis, hypergeometric tests were used to score TCR-TCR, TCR-HLA and TCR-CMV co-occurrence, with a repertoire-size bias correction applied to TCR pairs. False discovery rates were estimated in a later analysis by permuting HLA or CMV assignments 20 times. In a later analysis, co-occurring TCRs were grouped using DBSCAN, with TCRdist sequence similarity added in when clustering inside HLA-allele-positive subsets. For co-occurrence clustering, repertoires with fewer than 30,000 or more than 120,000 public chains were excluded, along with a handful of repertoires with anomalous nucleotide sharing. Drawn from immuneACCESS, this table holds only the in-frame rearrangements with V and J called that TCRdb kept. Clones are partly lost; checked studies trace under half to an unresolved V gene and leave the rest unexplained. V, J and clone size were drawn from that table, and D and trimming were deduced from the DNA. The table for this sample lists 130,000 to 150,000 clones; roughly 80% of them were counted only once. The ten largest clones capture over 2.5% of the sample.

This clone has a handful of counts. What this receptor recognizes is not known. No per-base quality is available; no much larger clone lies one base away. V has 4 bases trimmed and J has 10 bases trimmed; junction bases matching no gene number 11. CDR1 LNHDA and CDR2 SQIVND were looked up in the germline V gene (reference sequence). From its cysteine to its phenylalanine, the CDR3 spans 16 amino acids. The sequence is cut down to CDR3 DNA, 48 bases in frame from base 1. The cohort comprised some 700 healthy bone marrow donors. At the time of sampling, all cohort members were nominally healthy, though unrecorded immune exposures were likely present. The donor was CMV seropositive and was included in the group of almost 300 seropositive cohort members. Each donor provided a peripheral blood sample, and peripheral blood mononuclear cells were used for TCR beta sequencing. Genomic DNA extraction from the blood cell samples was performed with the Qiagen DNeasy Blood Extraction Kit.

The chain was built from TRBV19 and TRBJ2-1, and 12 junction bases match TRBD2. This sequence was found in a man aged 40-49 years in good health and CMV-seropositive. The sequencing sample was made of PBMCs. The DNA reads TGTGCCAGTAGTACCATCCTAGCGGGAGGGCGGGGGGAGCAGTTCTTC. The resulting protein is CASSTILAGGRGEQFF. Reference TRBV19 and TRBJ2-1 genes cover what lies past the CDR3, so the full variable domain is DGGITQSPKYLFRKEGQNVTLSCEQNLNHDAMYWYRQDPGQGLRLIYYSQIVNDFQKGDIAEGYSVSREKKESFPLTVTSAQKNPTAFYLCASSTILAGGRGEQFFGPGTRLTVL.